One and the same sample provided the 12 T cell receptor beta chains below, sequenced in a study of blood T cell repertoires in COVID-19. Profiling relied on immunoSEQ multiplex PCR, and the TCRdb table lists in-frame clones only, not all of them. The repertoire holds under 25,000 clones, around nine tenths seen once, with about 10% in the top ten. Source material: peripheral blood. The source of these receptors is a human donor in a cohort sampled during active COVID-19. The donor label of this sample is uncertain.

The chain couples TRBV4-2 to TRBJ2-3; 8 bases are a match to TRBD2. J lost 4 bases, V lost 0 bases, and 6 bases had no gene match. In germline, CDR1 is LGHNA, CDR2 YNFKEQ. The CDR3 spans 16 residues. The DNA for the CDR3 is TGTGCCAGCAGCCAAGAATCTAGCGGGTCCGCAGATACGCAGTATTTT. It is translated as CASSQESSGSADTQYF.

The chain carries TRBV20-1 and TRBJ2-1; TRBD2 agrees at 11 bases. The CDR3 contains 11 residues. J was trimmed by 15 bases and V by 6 bases; bases with no gene match: 7. The germline V gene encodes CDR1 DFQATT and CDR2 SNEGSKA (reference sequence). CDR3 loop: CSAGLAGGSFF. CDR3 nucleotide sequence: TGCAGTGCCGGACTAGCGGGTGGGTCGTTCTTC.

This chain links TRBV6-5 with TRBJ2-2; possibly TRBD2 for D (5 bases). The V gene lost 8 bases and the J gene lost 6 bases, with 13 bases spanning the gap. The CDR3 contains 13 residues. Per germline, CDR1 MNHEY and CDR2 SVGAGI. CDR3: CASPVGESGELFF. CDR3 DNA sequence: TGTGCCAGCCCAGTGGGAGAATCCGGGGAGCTGTTTTTT.

This clone was counted between two and nine times. J is TRBJ2-7 and V is TRBV14; possibly TRBD2 for D (5 bases). The V gene lost 1 base and the J gene lost 5 bases, with 12 bases spanning the gap. Germline V gene data show CDR1 as SGHDN and CDR2 as FVKESK. This CDR3 contains 14 residues. CDR3: CASSQGVSVNEQYF. In nucleotides, the CDR3 is TGTGCCAGCAGCCAAGGGGTTAGCGTAAACGAGCAGTACTTC.

The chain is built from TRBV30 and TRBJ2-1; TRBD2 is a possible D gene (6 bases). Trimming pared 8 bases from V and 2 bases from J, leaving 13 bases between. CDR1 and CDR2 (germline): GTSNPN, SVGIG (reference sequence). This CDR3 region has 13 residues. The CDR3 region is CAGSGLTYNEQFF. The CDR3 bases are TGTGCCGGATCGGGACTTACCTACAATGAGCAGTTCTTC.

The CDR3 sequence is CASSFRRGTTEAFF. In nucleotides, the CDR3 is TGTGCCAGCAGCTTTAGGCGGGGCACCACTGAAGCTTTCTTT. This chain joins TRBV5-4 and TRBJ1-1; perhaps TRBD1 as D (5 bases). V lost 2 bases to trimming and J lost 4 bases, with 12 bases between them. Per the germline V gene, CDR1 is SGHNT and CDR2 is YYREEE (reference sequence). The CDR3 loop spans 14 amino acids.

V gene TRBV24-1 combines with J gene TRBJ2-1; D uncertain. With 3 bases removed from V and 4 bases from J, the gap between germline ends came to 6 bases. This CDR3 has 13 amino acids. Germline lookup yields CDR1 KGHDR and CDR2 SFDVKD. CDR3 coding DNA: TGTGCCACCAGTGATCCCTTTTACAATGAGCAGTTCTTC. Protein: CATSDPFYNEQFF.

The rearrangement joins TRBV10-3 to TRBJ2-4; perhaps TRBD1 as D (5 bases). Between the trimmed V and J ends, which lost 3 bases and 0 bases, there was a span of 15 bases. CDR1 and CDR2 (germline): ENHRY, SYGVKD. The CDR3 runs 17 residues. CDR3 DNA: TGTGCCATCAGTGAAGGAGTGACAGCTCGAGCCAAAAACATTCAGTACTTC. It encodes CAISEGVTARAKNIQYF.

V is TRBV6-5 and J is TRBJ2-7; 12 positions match TRBD1. This CDR3 region has 15 residues. With V trimmed by 4 bases and J by 4 bases, 5 bases remained unmatched. Germline values: CDR1 MNHEY, CDR2 SVGAGI. The chain's CDR3 is CASSFGTGGSYEQYF. The CDR3, as DNA: TGTGCCAGCAGTTTCGGGACAGGGGGCTCATACGAGCAGTACTTC.

The chain carries TRBV24-1 and TRBJ1-1; D not certain. CDR1 is KGHDR, CDR2 SFDVKD, per germline. V was trimmed by 5 bases and J by 2 bases, leaving 5 bases between them. The CDR3 contains 12 residues. This chain's CDR3 is CATSGHNTEAFF. The CDR3 nucleotides read TGTGCCACCAGTGGACACAACACTGAAGCTTTCTTT.

V usage is TRBV19 and J usage is TRBJ2-3; TRBD2 matches 9 bases. Germline V gene lookup returns CDR1 LNHDA and CDR2 SQIVND (reference sequence). V was pared by 6 bases and J by 6 bases, with 10 bases of the junction left unmatched. The CDR3 has 15 amino acids. The CDR3 DNA reads as TGTGCCAGTAGGGGATTAGCGGGAGTTACGGATACGCAGTATTTT. Translated, it gives CASRGLAGVTDTQYF.

The chain links TRBV4-1 to TRBJ2-1, with D maybe TRBD1 (6 bases). Germline CDR1 MGHRA, CDR2 YSYEKL. The CDR3 has 15 residues. V lost 1 base to trimming and J lost 9 bases, with 16 bases between them. CDR3 protein: CASSQADRNYGEQFF. As DNA, the CDR3 is TGCGCCAGCAGCCAAGCGGACAGAAATTACGGTGAGCAGTTCTTC.